This T cell receptor beta chain was identified during a study of T-cell memory formation after mild COVID-19. About the study: TCR clusters mostly belonged to single donors.

The CDR3 is made up of 14 amino acids. The germline V gene encodes CDR1 MNHEY and CDR2 SVGEGT. Trimming pared 6 bases from V and 0 bases from J, leaving 11 bases between. Constant-segment primers served in 5'RACE that generated TCR alpha and TCR beta cDNA libraries bearing sample barcodes and UMIs. TCRdb recomputed calls from the 5' RACE reads with MiXCR, one row per CDR3 protein. The data hold a few hundred thousand distinct CDR3 sequences, with about 22% observed a single time. This sequence joins TRBV6-2 or TRBV6-3 and TRBJ1-1; D unresolved. The receptor comes from an adult woman who had mild COVID-19 (a few samples of this study predate the infection). Cell type and time point are not known. Sequencing was performed on PBMCs or a T cell subset sorted from them (not recorded which). The CDR3 here is CASSPNTMNTEAFF. Written as DNA, the CDR3 is TGTGCCAGCAGCCCAAACACAATGAACACTGAAGCTTTCTTT.